This entry lists 29 T cell receptor beta chains sequenced from one sample in a study of blood T cell repertoires in COVID-19. This table comes from immunoSEQ multiplex PCR, and its TCRdb copy is limited to in-frame clones, with some not included. Of 120,000 to 150,000 clones listed, 85% to 90% are singletons. The sequenced material came from peripheral blood. The receptors originated from a man older than 75 with acute or convalescent COVID-19.

The sample holds one count of this clone. V usage is TRBV5-1 and J usage is TRBJ2-1, with 9 bases that match TRBD1. Unmatched junction bases numbered 7, after V lost 4 bases and J lost 5 bases. CDR1 is SGHRS, CDR2 YFSETQ, per germline. This CDR3 is 15 amino acids long. CDR3 residues: CASSPSGQGNNEQFF. The CDR3 bases are TGCGCCAGCAGCCCCTCGGGACAGGGTAACAATGAGCAGTTCTTC.

There are a few counts of this clone. The chain carries TRBV6-6 and TRBJ2-2; tentative D call: TRBD2 (5 bases). This CDR3 is built from 14 residues. From germline, CDR1 is MNHNY and CDR2 SVGAGI (reference sequence). V was cut by 8 bases and J by 1 base, with 11 bases left in between. Here the CDR3 DNA reads TGTGCCAGCGCCACCGGAGGGAACACCGGGGAGCTGTTTTTT. Its protein is CASATGGNTGELFF.

This chain uses TRBV28 with TRBJ2-7, with TRBD2 identical over 7 bases. V shed 8 bases, J shed 5 bases, and the junction held 15 bases outside the gene matches. Germline V gives CDR1 MDHEN, CDR2 SYDVKM. The CDR3 is 15 residues long. CDR3 amino acids: CASEVGGSVVNEQYF. CDR3 sequence (DNA): TGTGCCAGCGAGGTCGGCGGGAGCGTGGTCAACGAGCAGTACTTC. Combining the CDR3 with reference TRBV28 and TRBJ2-7 gives the whole variable domain DVKVTQSSRYLVKRTGEKVFLECVQDMDHENMFWYRQDPGLGLRLIYFSYDVKMKEKGDIPEGYSVSREKKERFSLILESASTNQTSMYLCASEVGGSVVNEQYFGPGTRLTVT.

This clone has only one observation. The genes are TRBV7-6 and TRBJ2-1, with 12 bases aligning to TRBD2. Germline-derived CDR1 and CDR2 are SGHVS and FNYEAQ. CDR3 length: 18 residues. V lost 3 bases and J lost 7; bases outside the gene matches: 13. The CDR3 DNA sequence: TGTGCCAGCAGCTTGACGACTAGCGGGGGTTTAAGTGGGAATGAGCAGTTCTTC. Translated, it gives CASSLTTSGGLSGNEQFF. The variable domain in full, completed from reference TRBV7-6 and TRBJ2-1, reads GAGVSQSPRYKVTKRGQDVALRCDPISGHVSLYWYRQALGQGPEFLTYFNYEAQQDKSGLPNDRFSAERPEGSISTLTIQRTEQRDSAMYRCASSLTTSGGLSGNEQFFGPGTRLTVL.

The genes are TRBV10-1 and TRBJ2-1; 10 bases align to TRBD2. The germline CDR1 and CDR2 sequences are WNHNN and SYGVQD (reference sequence). The CDR3 is 14 residues long. Germline trimming cut 5 bases from V and 3 bases from J; bases unmatched to any gene: 1. CDR3 sequence reads: CASSPSGGYNEQFF. The CDR3, as DNA: TGCGCCAGCAGTCCTAGCGGGGGCTACAATGAGCAGTTCTTC.

This clone was recorded once. Here the CDR3 DNA reads TGCGCCAGCAGCTTACAGGGGGCTCCGAATTTTGCTGAAGCTTTCTTT. Translating it yields CASSLQGAPNFAEAFF. The chain uses TRBV5-1 and TRBJ1-1, with 9 bases lining up with TRBD1. The CDR3 sequence is 16 residues long. J lost 6 bases, V lost 2 bases, and 11 bases had no gene match. In germline, CDR1 is SGHRS, CDR2 YFSETQ.

This clone appeared a single time. V is TRBV9 and J is TRBJ2-5, with TRBD2 matching over 11 bases. With 0 bases clipped from V and 5 bases from J, the junction kept 6 bases outside the gene matches. This CDR3 spans 16 amino acids. Germline V gives CDR1 SGDLS, CDR2 YYNGEE. The CDR3 region has the DNA TGTGCCAGCAGCGTAGGTGTCCTAGCGGGAGGTGAGACCCAGTACTTC. It encodes CASSVGVLAGGETQYF.

The DNA for the CDR3 is TGTGCCACCAGTGAGAGCGGGAGCGGTAACATTCAGTACTTC. Translated, it gives CATSESGSGNIQYF. This sequence joins TRBV24-1 and TRBJ2-4; 8 nucleotides align to TRBD2. Germline V CDR1 and CDR2: KGHDR, SFDVKD. Trimming at V came to 4 bases and at J to 7 bases, leaving 5 bases not matched to a gene. The CDR3 length is 14 residues.

This chain joins TRBV28 and TRBJ1-4; 7 positions agree with TRBD1. The V and J ends lost 8 bases and 4 bases, in that order; junction bases with no gene match: 1. Germline loops: CDR1 MDHEN, CDR2 SYDVKM. The CDR3 is 12 amino acids. The CDR3 DNA reads TGTGCCAGCCAGGGGGGTAATGAAAAACTGTTTTTT. This encodes CASQGGNEKLFF.

The chain has TRBV19 and TRBJ1-5; D call uncertain. Germline assignment: CDR1 LNHDA and CDR2 SQIVND (reference sequence). This CDR3 has 14 residues. V was pared by 3 bases and J by 3 bases, with 9 bases between. CDR3 nucleotides: TGTGCCAGTAGTATGGGCGGGTACAATCAGCCCCAGCATTTT. Amino acid sequence: CASSMGGYNQPQHF.

This sequence joins TRBV29-1 and TRBJ2-7; maybe TRBD2 (5 bases). This CDR3 has 11 residues. Germline V gene data show CDR1 as SQVTM and CDR2 as ANQGSEA. V was shortened by 4 bases and J by 7 bases, with 11 bases between the two germline ends. In DNA form, the CDR3 reads TGCAGCGTTGCGGTAGCGCGGGAGCAGTACTTC. Protein product: CSVAVAREQYF.

The chain combines TRBV6-6 with TRBJ1-4, with 8 bases that match TRBD1. CDR3 length: 13 amino acids. Germline-derived CDR1 and CDR2 are MNHNY and SVGAGI (reference sequence). V lost 6 bases and J lost 7; bases outside the gene matches: 4. The CDR3 DNA reads TGTGCCAGCAGGGGACAGGTCGTTGAAAAACTGTTTTTT. This gives the protein CASRGQVVEKLFF.

This chain links TRBV2 with TRBJ1-5; TRBD1 matches at 8 bases. Germline loops: CDR1 SNHLY, CDR2 FYNNEI. This CDR3 region has 16 residues. The V segment lost 6 bases and the J segment 0 bases; nucleotides outside the gene matches: 7. CDR3 loop: CASSADTGGSNQPQHF. The CDR3 nucleotides are TGTGCCAGCAGCGCTGACACAGGGGGTAGCAATCAGCCCCAGCATTTT.

This chain joins TRBV19 and TRBJ2-3, with D tentatively TRBD1 (6 bases). V was clipped by 6 bases and J by 0 bases, with 13 bases between them. Germline loops: CDR1 LNHDA, CDR2 SQIVND (reference sequence). The CDR3 is 15 residues long. The CDR3 nucleotides are TGTGCCAGTAGACGACCGGGACAAAGCACAGATACGCAGTATTTT. This gives the protein CASRRPGQSTDTQYF.

This clone appeared a few times. The chain employs TRBV10-3 and TRBJ2-2; 9 bases fit TRBD2. The J segment lost 4 bases and the V segment lost 0 bases, leaving 6 bases of the junction unmatched. This CDR3 is built from 17 residues. CDR1 is ENHRY, CDR2 SYGVKD, per germline. Written as DNA, the CDR3 is TGTGCCATCAGTGAGTCCTTAGCGGGGGCCCGCACCGGGGAGCTGTTTTTT. This encodes CAISESLAGARTGELFF.

V usage is TRBV7-9 and J usage is TRBJ2-5, with D possibly being TRBD2 (7 bases). Trimming removed 4 bases at V and 2 bases at J, with 17 bases between. Germline V gene sequence: CDR1 SEHNR, CDR2 FQNEAQ (reference sequence). The CDR3 is 16 residues long. For the CDR3, the DNA is TGTGCCAGCAGCTCCACAGGGAGGGGGTCACAAGAGACCCAGTACTTC. Protein sequence: CASSSTGRGSQETQYF.

The rearrangement joins TRBV28 to TRBJ1-6; D gene unclear. Germline V gives CDR1 MDHEN, CDR2 SYDVKM. The CDR3 runs 14 residues. Trimming shortened V by 2 bases and J by 11 bases, and 13 bases separated the two germline ends. In nucleotides, the CDR3 is TGTGCCAGCAGTTTAAGAGGGTTGCGGACACCCCTCCACTTT. Its protein is CASSLRGLRTPLHF.

The chain is built from TRBV3-1 (or the pseudogene TRBV3-2) and TRBJ2-7; D is perhaps TRBD1 (5 bases). This CDR3 contains 12 residues. Trimming took off 6 bases at V and 9 bases at J, with 15 bases between the two ends. Looked up from germline, CDR1 is LGHDT and CDR2 is YNNKEL (reference sequence). The CDR3 sequence is CASSQKYGAQYF. DNA of the CDR3: TGTGCCAGCAGTCAAAAATATGGGGCGCAGTACTTC.

This clone was seen a handful of times. The genes are TRBV2 and TRBJ1-3, with a possible D match to TRBD1 (6 bases). The V end was cut by 4 bases, the J end by 0 bases, with 16 bases between. From germline, CDR1 is SNHLY and CDR2 FYNNEI. There are 17 residues in the CDR3. This CDR3 reads CASSVGQFLFSGNTIYF. Written as DNA, the CDR3 is TGTGCCAGCAGTGTAGGACAGTTCCTTTTCTCTGGAAACACCATATATTTT.

The V gene is TRBV29-1, the J gene TRBJ1-4; D unclear. Germline lookup yields CDR1 SQVTM and CDR2 ANQGSEA. CDR3 length equals 12 residues. V gave up 4 bases and J gave up 3 bases, with 6 bases separating them. The CDR3 region has the DNA TGCAGCGTTGCTTCAGCTAATGAAAAACTGTTTTTT. It encodes CSVASANEKLFF.

The V gene is TRBV5-4, the J gene TRBJ2-7; 7 nucleotides align to TRBD1. After removal of 4 bases from V and 6 bases from J, the junction contained 13 bases not matched to a gene. Germline values: CDR1 SGHNT, CDR2 YYREEE (reference sequence). CDR3 size: 15 residues. As DNA, the CDR3 is TGTGCCAGCAGCCAAGAAAACCGACAGGGAAGCGAGCAGTACTTC. It yields the protein CASSQENRQGSEQYF.

The chain links TRBV19 to TRBJ2-7; 9 bases map to TRBD1. Germline assignment: CDR1 LNHDA and CDR2 SQIVND (reference sequence). The CDR3 has 15 residues. Losses at the gene ends were 5 bases for V and 0 bases for J; bases not matched to a gene: 5. The chain's CDR3 is CASSPMTGGSYEQYF. The CDR3 DNA reads TGTGCCAGTAGTCCGATGACAGGGGGCTCCTACGAGCAGTACTTC.

The V and J genes are TRBV5-1 and TRBJ2-2; 11 bases line up with TRBD2. The V gene end was trimmed by 0 bases and the J gene end by 4 bases; junction bases not matched to a gene: 2. The germline CDR1 and CDR2 sequences are SGHRS and YFSETQ. CDR3 length: 16 amino acids. Written as DNA, the CDR3 is TGCGCCAGCAGCTTGGATGGGACTAGCGGCACCGGGGAGCTGTTTTTT. It encodes CASSLDGTSGTGELFF.

J is TRBJ2-5 and V is TRBV5-1, with D unclear. Trimming stripped 4 bases from V and 1 base from J, with 11 bases between. CDR3 length equals 14 residues. Germline CDR1 SGHRS, CDR2 YFSETQ. The CDR3, as DNA: TGCGCCAGCAGCGGCCGGGTCCTCCAAGAGACCCAGTACTTC. This translates into CASSGRVLQETQYF. The complete variable domain, with remaining parts taken from reference TRBV5-1 and TRBJ2-5, reads KAGVTQTPRYLIKTRGQQVTLSCSPISGHRSVSWYQQTPGQGLQFLFEYFSETQRNKGNFPGRFSGRQFSNSRSEMNVSTLELGDSALYLCASSGRVLQETQYFGPGTRLLVL.

J is TRBJ2-5 and V is TRBV2; D is ambiguous. CDR1 SNHLY and CDR2 FYNNEI come from the germline V gene. Trimming stripped 3 bases from V and 6 bases from J, with 8 bases between. CDR3 length equals 12 residues. The CDR3 spells CASSDQRQTQYF. The CDR3 DNA sequence: TGTGCCAGCAGTGACCAGAGGCAGACCCAGTACTTC.

The chain carries TRBV5-1 and TRBJ2-7, with 9 bases aligning to TRBD1. Germline CDR1 and CDR2: SGHRS and YFSETQ. The CDR3 length is 14 residues. Trimming cost V 4 bases and J 3 bases; bases outside gene matches: 5. The CDR3 DNA sequence: TGCGCCAGCAGCCTGGGGACAGGGATCTACGAGCAGTACTTC. Translated: CASSLGTGIYEQYF.

This chain uses TRBV5-1 with TRBJ2-3; tentatively, D is TRBD1 (6 bases). The V gene's germline CDR1 is SGHRS and CDR2 YFSETQ. The length of the CDR3 is 15 residues. V gave up 0 bases and J gave up 4 bases, with 12 bases separating them. CDR3 sequence (DNA): TGCGCCAGCAGCTTGGGACAGGTTAACTCAGATACGCAGTATTTT. Protein sequence: CASSLGQVNSDTQYF.

This clone was seen only a few times. The chain is built from TRBV19 and TRBJ2-2, with D possibly matching TRBD2 (5 bases). V shed 7 bases and J shed 2 bases, with 14 bases lying between them. The CDR3 spans 15 residues. Germline V CDR1 and CDR2: LNHDA, SQIVND (reference sequence). CDR3 in DNA: TGTGCCAGTAACCCCGGCGAGGGAAACACCGGGGAGCTGTTTTTT. Protein sequence: CASNPGEGNTGELFF. The whole variable domain, remainder taken from reference TRBV19 and TRBJ2-2, is DGGITQSPKYLFRKEGQNVTLSCEQNLNHDAMYWYRQDPGQGLRLIYYSQIVNDFQKGDIAEGYSVSREKKESFPLTVTSAQKNPTAFYLCASNPGEGNTGELFFGEGSRLTVL.

The chain combines TRBV6-5 with TRBJ1-1, with TRBD1 as a possible D gene (5 bases). Germline V CDR1 and CDR2: MNHEY, SVGAGI. Trimming shortened V by 6 bases and J by 5 bases, and 10 bases separated the two germline ends. This CDR3 is 12 amino acids long. CDR3: CASSRVGTEAFF. The CDR3 DNA reads as TGTGCCAGCAGCAGGGTTGGAACTGAAGCTTTCTTT.